The rows below give T cell receptor beta chains drawn from one sample of a study of tumor and adjacent non-tumor tissue in lung cancer. TCRdb recomputed calls from the multiplex PCR reads with MiXCR, one row per CDR3 protein. Among some 74,000 distinct CDR3 sequences listed, over 60% were seen once. Sequenced sample: lung tumor tissue. Receptors were obtained from a woman aged 40-49 years with non-small cell lung cancer. The CDR3 runs from the conserved cysteine through the conserved F or W. A D gene is named only where the DNA matches it firmly. Clone size, where shown, is once, few, many, or a class for clones that have expanded.

d_gene,v_gene,j_gene,abundance,CDR3nt,CDR3aa
.,TRBV15,TRBJ2-3,.,TGTGCCACCGGCAGAATTGATAGCGCGTTTAGAGATACGCAGTATTTT,CATGRIDSAFRDTQYF
TRBD1,TRBV5-6,TRBJ2-6,.,TGTGCCTGCAGTTTGGGACAGGGGAACGTCCTGACTTTC,CACSLGQGNVLTF
TRBD2,TRBV7-9,TRBJ2-3,once,TGTGCAGGCAGCCCCCAGAGGGTAGCGGGAGGGCCAACGGCAGATACGCAGTATTTT,CAGSPQRVAGGPTADTQYF
TRBD2,TRBV4-1,TRBJ2-1,.,TGCGCCAGCAGCCAGATGCCGGGACTAGCGGGAGGGGACGTCTACAATGAGCAGTTCTTC,CASSQMPGLAGGDVYNEQFF
.,TRBV5-6,TRBJ2-2,.,TGTACCAGCAGCTTGGCCCTCGGTTTGGCTACTAGGCCCAACACCGTGGAGCTGTTTTTT,CTSSLALGLATRPNTVELFF
.,TRBV12-3/TRBV12-4,TRBJ1-5,.,TGTGCCAGCAGTTCTCGAGGGCCAACTCCCCAGCATTTT,CASSSRGPTPQHF
TRBD2,TRBV6-2/TRBV6-3,TRBJ2-7,.,TGTGCCAGCACCGACGAGGGGGGATTAGCGGGAAACGAGCAGTACTTC,CASTDEGGLAGNEQYF
TRBD2,TRBV29-1,TRBJ2-1,.,TGCGGCATGGGAGGGGAAACGGGAGGGCCCGTCGGCAATGAGCAGTTCTTC,CGMGGETGGPVGNEQFF
.,TRBV28,TRBJ2-5,many,TGTGCCAGCAGTTCTATTGGGGTTCGTGAGACCCAGTACTTC,CASSSIGVRETQYF
TRBD2,TRBV12-3/TRBV12-4,TRBJ2-5,.,TGTGCCAGCAGTTCCGTGACTAGCGGGCTGTACCAAGTGACCCAGTATTTC,CASSSVTSGLYQVTQYF
.,TRBV11-2,TRBJ2-7,.,TGTGTCAGCAGCTTAGCTACGTACGGGCAGTACTTC,CVSSLATYGQYF
.,TRBV28,TRBJ2-7,.,TGTGCCAGCAGTTTTGTCCCCATTGTGGGGGAACTAACCTACGAGCAGTACTTC,CASSFVPIVGELTYEQYF
.,TRBV7-8,TRBJ2-5,many,TGTGCCAGCAGCCCGGACCTCGCCCAGTACTTC,CASSPDLAQYF
.,TRBV4-1,TRBJ2-3,.,TGCGCTAGCAGCCAAGGACCGCGCAATCAGCCCCAGTATTTT,CASSQGPRNQPQYF
.,TRBV6-1,TRBJ1-2,.,TGTGCTAGCAGCGAGACCAATGGGGGCCGGGATGGCTACTCCTTC,CASSETNGGRDGYSF
.,TRBV11-3,TRBJ1-6,.,TGTGCCAGCAGTCATGGGGAGAATTCACCTCTCCACTTT,CASSHGENSPLHF
.,TRBV7-8,TRBJ2-3,.,TGTGCCAGCAGCCTTTACGGTCTAGTGGCGGAGACAGATACACAGTATTTT,CASSLYGLVAETDTQYF
.,TRBV28,TRBJ2-7,.,TGTGCCAGCAGCAGACCGGGCTTTGGTAGAGATCAGTACTTC,CASSRPGFGRDQYF
TRBD1,TRBV5-1,TRBJ2-4,once,TGCGCCAGCAGCTTGGACAGGGGTGGCAGATCCAAAAACATTCAGAACTTC,CASSLDRGGRSKNIQNF
TRBD2,TRBV20-1,TRBJ2-3,.,TGCAGTACTAGACCGATTAGCGGGGGGCCGAGCCCAGATACGCAGTATTTT,CSTRPISGGPSPDTQYF
TRBD2,TRBV6-5,TRBJ2-1,.,TGTGCCAGCAGTCCGCAAGCTTTTAGCGGGAGGAACGGCAATGAGCAATTCTTC,CASSPQAFSGRNGNEQFF
.,TRBV4-2,TRBJ2-7,once,TGTGCCAGCAGCCAAGAACTAGTGTCCTACGAGCAATACTTC,CASSQELVSYEQYF